The rows below give T cell receptor beta chains drawn from one sample of a study of blood T cells in healthy people across ages. Via MiXCR, TCRdb re-called the 5' RACE reads, giving one row per CDR3 protein. The sample has 500,000 to 700,000 distinct CDR3 sequences, roughly 31% seen once. Sequences were obtained from blood. Receptors were obtained from a woman older than 75 in good health. Both conserved end residues are part of each CDR3. A D gene is named only where the DNA matches it firmly. Only some rows state a clone size, as once, few, many or a class for expanded clones.

J gene | clone size | D gene | V gene | CDR3 protein
TRBJ2-5 | many | TRBD1 | TRBV7-2 | CASSSDRVLETQYF
TRBJ2-7 | . | . | TRBV10-3 | CAIGPRGSSYEQYF
TRBJ1-1 | . | . | TRBV6-2/TRBV6-3 | CASRHHQGLFTEAFF
TRBJ1-2 | few | . | TRBV4-1 | CASSQDRVNYGYTF
TRBJ2-7 | many | . | TRBV6-5 | CASSPGKHEQYF
TRBJ2-5 | . | . | TRBV18 | CASSPPGEQGTNEQYF
TRBJ2-3 | many | . | TRBV10-2 | CAIEAPPGDTQYF
TRBJ2-1 | . | TRBD2 | TRBV12-3/TRBV12-4 | CASIQRGGNEQFF
TRBJ2-1 | few | TRBD2 | TRBV7-2 | CASSWSGRDDGQFF
TRBJ1-2 | many | . | TRBV14 | CASSPGVYGYTF
TRBJ2-3 | many | . | TRBV13 | CASSLDIALSTDTQYF
TRBJ2-3 | many | TRBD2 | TRBV9 | CASSVEAGSSTDTQYF
TRBJ2-5 | . | TRBD1 | TRBV7-2 | CASSYGVTGLLETQYF
TRBJ1-2 | few | . | TRBV29-1 | CSVSLLEDYGYTF
TRBJ2-2 | few | . | TRBV7-2 | CASSLYQVGGELFF
TRBJ1-2 | . | TRBD1 | TRBV5-1 | CASSLTGTGLDNYGYTF
TRBJ2-3 | . | . | TRBV12-3/TRBV12-4 | CASSPLGGDAQYF
TRBJ1-2 | . | . | TRBV28 | CANSQNGYGYTF
TRBJ1-5 | few | . | TRBV30 | CAWSRDSNNQPQHF
TRBJ2-1 | many | . | TRBV6-2/TRBV6-3 | CASSYSQGLGNEQFF
. | . | . | TRBV7-8 | CASSPTALPTLYEQYF
TRBJ2-1 | many | . | TRBV5-6 | CASSPGGGGPRNEQFF
TRBJ1-2 | . | . | TRBV30 | CAWSVGRDYGYTF
TRBJ2-3 | many | TRBD2 | TRBV27 | CASRLAGGQSTDTQYF
TRBJ1-1 | few | . | TRBV24-1 | CATSEGGRTEAFF
TRBJ2-3 | many | TRBD2 | TRBV4-2 | CASSQGGGGTTDTQYF
TRBJ1-6 | . | . | TRBV21-1 | CASSKAPTQASPLHF
TRBJ1-6 | . | . | TRBV5-1 | CASSLRPAGSPLHF
TRBJ1-5 | few | . | TRBV19 | CASSIDGGNQPQHF
TRBJ2-4 | many | . | TRBV5-1 | CASSLGGTKNIQYF
TRBJ2-7 | many | . | TRBV7-9 | CASSSEGANYEQYF
TRBJ1-2 | many | . | TRBV29-1 | CSVEVGARVGGYTF
TRBJ2-7 | . | TRBD2 | TRBV27 | CVSSWGLADYNEQYF
TRBJ1-1 | . | . | TRBV18 | CASSPQGRNTEVFF
TRBJ2-4 | many | . | TRBV12-3/TRBV12-4 | CTSRPDSLAKNIQYF
TRBJ2-3 | . | . | TRBV4-2 | CASSQGGTTSTDTQYF
TRBJ1-1 | . | . | TRBV7-2 | CASSSPGTGRNTEAFF
TRBJ2-5 | . | . | TRBV29-1 | CSVAKGQETQYF
TRBJ2-3 | many | TRBD1 | TRBV7-6 | CASSRGTGTGTDTQYF
TRBJ1-5 | . | . | TRBV7-9 | CASTDDRSGQPQHF
TRBJ2-5 | many | . | TRBV11-2 | CASSPPGLVGEQYF
TRBJ1-2 | . | . | TRBV25-1 | CASSEYYTAPNYGYTF
TRBJ2-5 | many | . | TRBV7-8 | CASSLWGNEETQYF
TRBJ1-2 | many | TRBD1 | TRBV6-1 | CASSEARTGLDGYTF
TRBJ1-4 | . | TRBD1 | TRBV30 | CAWSRTGVREKLFF
TRBJ1-4 | . | TRBD1 | TRBV13 | CASSPGQGQNEKLFF
TRBJ1-6 | . | . | TRBV3-1 | CASSHKAPGNSPLHF
TRBJ2-7 | many | . | TRBV20-1 | CSARPRAEAYEQYF
TRBJ2-3 | many | . | TRBV6-5 | CASSSRTATDTQYF
TRBJ2-3 | many | TRBD1 | TRBV6-5 | CASTLTGASTDTQYF
TRBJ2-7 | many | . | TRBV7-8 | CASSPHSAGRSYEQYF
TRBJ2-7 | few | . | TRBV12-3/TRBV12-4 | CAGREGQEVYEQYF
TRBJ1-5 | many | . | TRBV6-5 | CASSSRDGFYSNQPQHF
TRBJ2-1 | . | TRBD2 | TRBV4-1 | CASSGGSLLSNEQFF
TRBJ1-5 | few | TRBD1 | TRBV6-6 | CASSRDIRGPEPQHF
TRBJ2-7 | many | . | TRBV7-7 | CASSPLELGEQYF
TRBJ2-1 | many | . | TRBV7-2 | CASSLDWGVWNEQFF
TRBJ2-3 | . | TRBD2 | TRBV20-1 | CSAILAGGPGTQYF
TRBJ2-7 | . | . | TRBV7-9 | CASSLAVRQYF